A single sample gave rise to the 7 T cell receptor beta chains below, sequenced in a study of blood T cell repertoires in COVID-19. TCRdb's copy holds only in-frame clones and misses some; the assay was immunoSEQ multiplex PCR. The table lists about 480,000 clones, about 89% of them singletons. What was sequenced was peripheral blood. All receptors derive from a woman aged 45-65 years with COVID-19, enrolled during active disease.

The rearrangement uses TRBV5-8 and TRBJ1-6, with 7 bases identical to TRBD1. The CDR3 totals 16 residues. CDR1 and CDR2 (germline): SGHTS, YDEGEE. The trim removed 1 base at V and 8 bases at J, leaving 9 bases unmatched. This CDR3 is CASSLQGDTGDSPLHF. The CDR3 nucleotides read TGTGCCAGCAGCTTGCAGGGGGATACCGGGGATTCACCCCTCCACTTT. The full variable domain, completed using reference TRBV5-8 and TRBJ1-6, is EAGVTQSPTHLIKTRGQQATLRCSPISGHTSVYWYQQALGLGLQFLLWYDEGEERNRGNFPPRFSGRQFPNYSSELNVNALELEDSALYLCASSLQGDTGDSPLHFGNGTRLTVT.

The genes are TRBV7-9 and TRBJ2-7; weak D call: TRBD1 (6 bases). The CDR3 spans 13 residues. The V and J ends lost 4 bases and 4 bases respectively, with 11 bases between them. CDR1 SEHNR and CDR2 FQNEAQ come from the germline V gene (reference sequence). The CDR3 DNA follows: TGTGCCAGCAGCTCAGGCGGACAGTACGAGCAGTACTTC. Its protein is CASSSGGQYEQYF.

V is TRBV28 and J is TRBJ2-2, with D perhaps TRBD1 (6 bases). In germline, CDR1 is MDHEN, CDR2 SYDVKM. The V end was cut by 5 bases, the J end by 5 bases, with 12 bases between. The CDR3 consists of 14 residues. This CDR3 reads CASSLSGETGELFF. The CDR3 DNA follows: TGTGCCAGCAGTCTCTCAGGGGAGACCGGGGAGCTGTTTTTT.

The chain recombines TRBV7-9 with TRBJ2-1, with TRBD2 as a possible D gene (5 bases). There are 12 residues in the CDR3. Germline loops: CDR1 SEHNR, CDR2 FQNEAQ (reference sequence). Trimming left V 5 bases short and J 8 bases short, with 10 bases between. CDR3: CASSIQRDEQFF. Written as DNA, the CDR3 is TGTGCCAGCAGCATTCAGAGGGATGAGCAGTTCTTC.

The rearrangement links TRBV5-1 to TRBJ2-3; D might be TRBD2 (6 bases). The CDR3 loop spans 15 amino acids. Germline V lookup: CDR1 SGHRS, CDR2 YFSETQ. The ends were cut back, 4 bases at V and 0 bases at J, with 12 bases in the middle. DNA of the CDR3: TGCGCCAGCAGCCCCGGGACTCCGAGCACAGATACGCAGTATTTT. It encodes CASSPGTPSTDTQYF.

V and J are TRBV19 and TRBJ1-1; D might be TRBD1 (6 bases). The V end was cut by 6 bases, the J end by 5 bases, with 16 bases between. The CDR3 has 14 residues. CDR1 and CDR2 (germline): LNHDA, SQIVND (reference sequence). CDR3 region: CASRIQGKVTEAFF. Here the CDR3 DNA reads TGTGCCAGTAGAATACAGGGTAAGGTAACTGAAGCTTTCTTT.

This clone was recorded only once. The chain has TRBV11-2 and TRBJ1-6; D is ambiguous. Trimming stripped 4 bases from V and 10 bases from J, with 26 bases between. From germline, CDR1 is SGHAT and CDR2 FQNNGV. The length of the CDR3 is 18 residues. The CDR3: CASSSRRFPETNGSPLHF. Written as DNA, the CDR3 is TGTGCCAGCAGCTCCCGGAGGTTCCCCGAAACAAATGGCTCACCCCTCCACTTT. Based on the CDR3 plus reference TRBV11-2 and TRBJ1-6, the full variable domain is EAGVAQSPRYKIIEKRQSVAFWCNPISGHATLYWYQQILGQGPKLLIQFQNNGVVDDSQLPKDRFSAERLKGVDSTLKIQPAKLEDSAVYLCASSSRRFPETNGSPLHFGNGTRLTVT.